In its sample, the clone carrying this TCR beta chain was seen once. This sample is drawn from a study of control samples from healthy donors and cancer patients. Assay: immunoSEQ multiplex PCR; the TCRdb copy retains only in-frame clones and omits some. The sample includes about 86,000 clones, about 89% of them seen just once. Deletions cut 6 bases from V and 1 base from J, with 13 bases between. Per germline, CDR1 SNHLY and CDR2 FYNNEI. CDR3 length: 16 amino acids. The sample consisted of PBMCs. The V call is TRBV2, the J call TRBJ1-6, with a weak D call TRBD1 (6 bases). The clonotype was recovered from a woman between 50 and 59 years old with colorectal cancer. CDR3 nucleotide sequence: TGTGCCAGCAGCTCTAGGGGGGCGTCCTATAATTCACCCCTCCACTTT. This encodes CASSSRGASYNSPLHF.